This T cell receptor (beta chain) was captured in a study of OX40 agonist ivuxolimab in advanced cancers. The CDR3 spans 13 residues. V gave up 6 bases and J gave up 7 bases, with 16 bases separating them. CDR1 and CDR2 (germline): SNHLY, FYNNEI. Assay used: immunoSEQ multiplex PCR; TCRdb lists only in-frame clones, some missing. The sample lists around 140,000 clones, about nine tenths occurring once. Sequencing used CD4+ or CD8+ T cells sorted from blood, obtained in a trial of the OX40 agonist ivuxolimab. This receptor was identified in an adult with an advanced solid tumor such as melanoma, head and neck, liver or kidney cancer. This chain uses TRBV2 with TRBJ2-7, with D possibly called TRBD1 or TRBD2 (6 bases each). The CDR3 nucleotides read TGTGCCAGCAGCCCCGGGGGCGCCGGGGAGCAGTACTTC. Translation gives CASSPGGAGEQYF. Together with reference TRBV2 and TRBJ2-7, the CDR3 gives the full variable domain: EPEVTQTPSHQVTQMGQEVILRCVPISNHLYFYWYRQILGQKVEFLVSFYNNEISEKSEIFDDQFSVERPDGSNFTLKIRSTKLEDSAMYFCASSPGGAGEQYFGPGTRLTVT.